This TCR beta chain derives from a study of radiation and T cells in renal cell carcinoma. The time point here: blood 4 weeks post-SBRT, at nephrectomy. This sample's treatment: 15 Gy SBRT to primary tumor, nephrectomy 4 weeks later. Nephrectomy followed 15 Gy stereotactic body radiation by 4 weeks. The assay was immunoSEQ multiplex PCR, and TCRdb's table has in-frame clones only and misses some. Found here are approximately 170,000 clones, around 90% of them singletons; the top ten hold about 10%. Sequencing was performed on blood, taken from a patient whose treatment included radiotherapy and nephrectomy. The clonotype was recovered from a woman aged 50 to 60 with renal cell carcinoma.

The CDR3 here is CASRGTGVWDYGYTF. The CDR3 DNA reads TGTGCCAGCAGGGGGACAGGGGTATGGGACTATGGCTACACCTTC. The genes are TRBV6-1 and TRBJ1-2; 10 bases are shared with TRBD1. The length of the CDR3 is 15 residues. Germline-derived CDR1 and CDR2 are MNHNS and SASEGT. V shed 6 bases and J 3 bases; nucleotides not matched to a gene: 7.